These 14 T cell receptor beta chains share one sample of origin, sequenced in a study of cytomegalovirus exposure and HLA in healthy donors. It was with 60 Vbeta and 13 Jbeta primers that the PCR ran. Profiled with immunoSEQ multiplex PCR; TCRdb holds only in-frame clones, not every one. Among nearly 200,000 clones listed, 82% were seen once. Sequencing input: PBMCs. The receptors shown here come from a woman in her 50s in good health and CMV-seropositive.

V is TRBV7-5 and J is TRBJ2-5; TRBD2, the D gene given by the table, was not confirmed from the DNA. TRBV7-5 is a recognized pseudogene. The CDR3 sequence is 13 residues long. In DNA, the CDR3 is TGTGTCAGAAGCCGGGAGGGCCCTGCGACCCAGTACTTC. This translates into CVRSREGPATQYF.

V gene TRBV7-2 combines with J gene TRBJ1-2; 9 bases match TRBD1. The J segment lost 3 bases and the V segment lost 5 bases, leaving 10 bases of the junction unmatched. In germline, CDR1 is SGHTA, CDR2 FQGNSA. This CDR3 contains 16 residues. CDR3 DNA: TGTGCCAGCAGCACGAGTGACAGGGGGGGGTACTATGGCTACACCTTC. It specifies CASSTSDRGGYYGYTF.

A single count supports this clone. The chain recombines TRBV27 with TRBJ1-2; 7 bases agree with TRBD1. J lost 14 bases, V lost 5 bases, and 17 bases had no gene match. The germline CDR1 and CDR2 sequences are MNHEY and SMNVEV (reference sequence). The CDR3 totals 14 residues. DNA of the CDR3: TGTGCCAGCAGTCCGGGGCAGGGGGAGATCCGATTGACCTTC. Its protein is CASSPGQGEIRLTF.

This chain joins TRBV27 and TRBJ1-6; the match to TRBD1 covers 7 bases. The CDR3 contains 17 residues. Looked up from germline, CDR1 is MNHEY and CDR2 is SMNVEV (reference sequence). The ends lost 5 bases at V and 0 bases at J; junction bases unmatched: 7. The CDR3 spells CASSRARGSSYNSPLHF. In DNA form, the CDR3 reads TGTGCCAGCAGTCGAGCCAGGGGGAGCTCCTATAATTCACCCCTCCACTTT.

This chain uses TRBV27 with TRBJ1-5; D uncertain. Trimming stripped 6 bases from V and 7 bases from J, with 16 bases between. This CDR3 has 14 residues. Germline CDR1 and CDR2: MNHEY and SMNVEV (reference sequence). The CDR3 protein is CASRLSTTAQPQHF. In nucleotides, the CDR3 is TGTGCCAGCAGGCTCAGCACCACAGCCCAGCCCCAGCATTTT.

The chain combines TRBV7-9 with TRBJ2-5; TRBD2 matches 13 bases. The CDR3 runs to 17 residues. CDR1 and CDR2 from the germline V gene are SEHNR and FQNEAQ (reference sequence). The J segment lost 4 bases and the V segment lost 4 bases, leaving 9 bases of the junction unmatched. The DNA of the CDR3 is TGTGCCAGCAGCTCACTAGCGGGAGGGCTTGTGGGAGAGACCCAGTACTTC. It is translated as CASSSLAGGLVGETQYF.

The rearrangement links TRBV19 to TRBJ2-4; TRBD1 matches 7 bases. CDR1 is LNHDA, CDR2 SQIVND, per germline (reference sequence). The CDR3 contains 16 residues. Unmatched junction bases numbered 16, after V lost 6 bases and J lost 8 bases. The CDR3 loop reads CASSPPGETGWDIQYF. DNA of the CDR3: TGTGCCAGTAGCCCCCCAGGAGAGACAGGGTGGGACATTCAGTACTTC. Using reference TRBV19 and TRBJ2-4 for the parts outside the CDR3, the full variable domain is DGGITQSPKYLFRKEGQNVTLSCEQNLNHDAMYWYRQDPGQGLRLIYYSQIVNDFQKGDIAEGYSVSREKKESFPLTVTSAQKNPTAFYLCASSPPGETGWDIQYFGAGTRLSVL.

In nucleotides, the CDR3 is TGCGCCAGCAGTACGGACAGGGCCAACGAGCAGTACTTC. This gives the protein CASSTDRANEQYF. The gene calls are TRBV10-2 and TRBJ2-7; the match to TRBD1 covers 8 bases. CDR1 WSHSY and CDR2 SAAADI come from the germline V gene. V lost 5 bases, J lost 5 bases, and 5 bases stayed unmatched. The CDR3 consists of 13 residues.

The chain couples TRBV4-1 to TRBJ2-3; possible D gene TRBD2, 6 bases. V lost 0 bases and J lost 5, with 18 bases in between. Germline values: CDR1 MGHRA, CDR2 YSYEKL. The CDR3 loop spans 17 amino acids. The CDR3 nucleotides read TGCGCCAGCAGCCAAGATCCCGCCCGGGGGTTAGGAGATACGCAGTATTTT. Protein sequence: CASSQDPARGLGDTQYF.

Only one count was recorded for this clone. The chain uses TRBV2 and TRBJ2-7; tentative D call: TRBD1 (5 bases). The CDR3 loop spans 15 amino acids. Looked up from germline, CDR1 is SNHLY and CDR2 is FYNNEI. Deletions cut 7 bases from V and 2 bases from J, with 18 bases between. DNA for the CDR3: TGTGCCAGCACCTTGTACGCAGGGCCAACCTACGAGCAGTACTTC. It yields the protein CASTLYAGPTYEQYF.

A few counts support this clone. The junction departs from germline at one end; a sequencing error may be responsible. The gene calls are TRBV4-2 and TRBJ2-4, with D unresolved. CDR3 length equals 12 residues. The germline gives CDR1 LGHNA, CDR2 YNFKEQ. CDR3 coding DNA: TGTGCCAGCAGCCTCGCGAAAAACAGTCAGTACTTC. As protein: CASSLAKNSQYF.

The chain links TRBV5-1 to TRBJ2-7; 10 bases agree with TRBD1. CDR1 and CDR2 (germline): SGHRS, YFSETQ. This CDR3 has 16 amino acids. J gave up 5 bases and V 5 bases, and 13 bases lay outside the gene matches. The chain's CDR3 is CASSDPGQGIRNEQYF. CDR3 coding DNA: TGCGCCAGCAGTGATCCGGGACAGGGGATTCGGAACGAGCAGTACTTC.

This CDR3 reads CAWSTGTSGLVNEQFF. CDR3 coding DNA: TGTGCCTGGAGCACCGGGACTAGCGGGTTAGTCAATGAGCAGTTCTTC. The chain is built from TRBV30 and TRBJ2-1; 12 bases are a match to TRBD2. In germline, CDR1 is GTSNPN, CDR2 SVGIG (reference sequence). The V segment lost 3 bases and the J segment 6 bases; nucleotides outside the gene matches: 9. The CDR3 has 16 amino acids.

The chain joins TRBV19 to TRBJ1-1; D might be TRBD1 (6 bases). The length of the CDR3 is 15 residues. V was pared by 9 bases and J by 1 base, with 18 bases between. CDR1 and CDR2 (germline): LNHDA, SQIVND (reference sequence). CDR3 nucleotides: TGTGCCAGCAGACGACACAGGGCGGGGAACACTGAAGCTTTCTTT. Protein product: CASRRHRAGNTEAFF.